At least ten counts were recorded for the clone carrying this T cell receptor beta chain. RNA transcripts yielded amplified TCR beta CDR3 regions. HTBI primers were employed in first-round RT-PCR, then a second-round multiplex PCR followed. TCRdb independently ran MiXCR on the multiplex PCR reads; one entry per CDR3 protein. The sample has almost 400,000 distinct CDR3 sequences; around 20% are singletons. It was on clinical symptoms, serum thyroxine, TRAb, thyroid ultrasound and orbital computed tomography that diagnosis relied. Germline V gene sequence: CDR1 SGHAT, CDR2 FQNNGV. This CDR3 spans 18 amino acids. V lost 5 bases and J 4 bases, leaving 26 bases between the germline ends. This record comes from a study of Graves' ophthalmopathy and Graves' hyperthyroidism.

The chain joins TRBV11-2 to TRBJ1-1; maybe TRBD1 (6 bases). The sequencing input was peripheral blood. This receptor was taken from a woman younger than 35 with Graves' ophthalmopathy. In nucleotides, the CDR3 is TGTGCCAGCAGCGGATACCGCCCAGGGGTGGATTCGGGCACTGAAGCTTTCTTT. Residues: CASSGYRPGVDSGTEAFF.